The 24 T cell receptor beta chains below come from one sample, sequenced in a study of shared clonotypes between healthy human individuals. TCRdb keeps only in-frame clones here, not all; method: immunoSEQ multiplex PCR. The table lists roughly 500,000 clones, 95% to 97% of them singletons. The sequenced sample was naive CD4+ T cells sorted from blood. Described subset: CD45RA+ positively selected. The receptors shown here come from a woman between 25 and 40 years old in good health.

Only one count was recorded for this clone. The chain combines TRBV7-2 with TRBJ2-7; no clear D. V lost 4 bases, J lost 4 bases, and 14 bases lay in between. CDR1 is SGHTA, CDR2 FQGNSA, per germline. CDR3 length: 14 residues. CDR3 DNA: TGTGCCAGCAGCTCCCCACGCTCCAAGTACGAGCAGTACTTC. It specifies CASSSPRSKYEQYF. Full variable domain (outside the CDR3, taken from reference TRBV7-2 and TRBJ2-7): GAGVSQSPSNKVTEKGKDVELRCDPISGHTALYWYRQSLGQGLEFLIYFQGNSAPDKSGLPSDRFSAERTGGSVSTLTIQRTQQEDSAVYLCASSSPRSKYEQYFGPGTRLTVT.

This clone was detected a few times. The CDR3 bases are TGTGCCAGCAGTGAAGCGCTTCGGTTTAACTCTGGAAACACCATATATTTT. Translating gives CASSEALRFNSGNTIYF. This chain links TRBV2 with TRBJ1-3; D call uncertain. The CDR3 loop spans 17 amino acids. Trimming removed 0 bases from V and 0 bases from J, with 12 bases in between. Germline V CDR1 and CDR2: SNHLY, FYNNEI.

V and J are TRBV27 and TRBJ1-5; 9 nucleotides align to TRBD1. CDR3 length equals 14 residues. CDR1 is MNHEY, CDR2 SMNVEV, per germline (reference sequence). J was trimmed by 6 bases and V by 4 bases; bases with no gene match: 4. The CDR3 is CASSSRDRAQPQHF. The CDR3 nucleotides are TGTGCCAGCAGTTCCCGGGACAGGGCTCAGCCCCAGCATTTT.

The rearrangement links TRBV5-1 to TRBJ2-7, with D perhaps given as TRBD1 or TRBD2 (6 bases each). The CDR3 has 14 amino acids. Trimming cost V 4 bases and J 3 bases, with 14 bases left between them. Per germline, CDR1 SGHRS and CDR2 YFSETQ. The CDR3 protein is CASSRRDKHYEQYF. The DNA of the CDR3 is TGCGCCAGCAGCCGGCGGGACAAACACTACGAGCAGTACTTC.

This rearrangement joins TRBV19 to TRBJ1-4; tentative D call: TRBD1 (5 bases). Trimming left V 3 bases short and J 8 bases short, with 13 bases between. Germline values: CDR1 LNHDA, CDR2 SQIVND (reference sequence). This CDR3 has 14 amino acids. The CDR3 sequence: CASSIGQGVEKLFF. CDR3 nucleotides: TGTGCCAGTAGTATTGGGCAGGGTGTCGAAAAACTGTTTTTT.

The CDR3 protein is CASSSGPNTGELFF. For the CDR3, the DNA is TGTGCCAGCAGCTCGGGGCCGAACACCGGGGAGCTGTTTTTT. This chain links TRBV5-4 with TRBJ2-2, with D tentatively TRBD1 or TRBD2 (5 bases each). This CDR3 has 14 amino acids. CDR1 is SGHNT, CDR2 YYREEE, per germline (reference sequence). Deletions cut 3 bases from V and 0 bases from J, with 6 bases between. The full variable domain, in which reference TRBV5-4 and TRBJ2-2 provide the parts outside the CDR3, is ETGVTQSPTHLIKTRGQQVTLRCSSQSGHNTVSWYQQALGQGPQFIFQYYREEENGRGNFPPRFSGLQFPNYSSELNVNALELDDSALYLCASSSGPNTGELFFGEGSRLTVL.

The chain couples TRBV4-1 to TRBJ2-1; 7 bases are shared with TRBD2. V gave up 4 bases and J gave up 0 bases; unmatched junction bases: 3. The CDR3 spans 15 residues. The germline CDR1 and CDR2 sequences are MGHRA and YSYEKL. CDR3: CASSPAGVSYNEQFF. The CDR3 bases are TGCGCCAGCAGCCCCGCGGGGGTCTCCTACAATGAGCAGTTCTTC.

This clone was detected only once. J is TRBJ1-1 and V is TRBV7-2; weak D call: TRBD1 (5 bases). In germline, CDR1 is SGHTA, CDR2 FQGNSA. V was clipped by 0 bases and J by 7 bases, with 12 bases between them. This CDR3 comprises 14 residues. CDR3: CASSLAAGDGEAFF. CDR3 bases: TGTGCCAGCAGCTTAGCGGCGGGGGACGGTGAAGCTTTCTTT.

V and J are TRBV29-1 and TRBJ2-2, with 7 bases aligning to TRBD1. The CDR3 contains 13 residues. Germline V gene lookup returns CDR1 SQVTM and CDR2 ANQGSEA. J gave up 6 bases and V 7 bases, and 8 bases lay outside the gene matches. The CDR3 sequence is CSANRGLAGELFF. In nucleotides, the CDR3 is TGCAGCGCCAACAGGGGCCTCGCCGGGGAGCTGTTTTTT.

The V and J genes are TRBV18 and TRBJ1-3; D remains unclear. The CDR3 totals 15 residues. Trimming cost V 4 bases and J 2 bases, with 12 bases left between them. Germline V CDR1 and CDR2: KGHSH, LQKENI. The CDR3 here is CASSRENEPGNTIYF. The CDR3 region has the DNA TGTGCCAGCTCACGAGAAAATGAACCTGGAAACACCATATATTTT.

The genes are TRBV25-1 and TRBJ1-5, with 8 positions matching TRBD1. The germline CDR1 and CDR2 sequences are MGHDK and SYGVNS. V dropped 2 bases and J dropped 6; count of bases not matched to a gene: 9. CDR3 size: 16 residues. This CDR3 is CASSEPGDRGAQPQHF. The CDR3 DNA reads TGTGCCAGCAGTGAACCCGGTGACAGGGGTGCTCAGCCCCAGCATTTT.

The V gene is TRBV10-1, the J gene TRBJ2-1; no definite D call. The CDR3 runs to 15 residues. The V and J ends lost 5 bases and 8 bases respectively, with 19 bases between them. Germline CDR1 reads WNHNN; CDR2 reads SYGVQD (reference sequence). CDR3 coding DNA: TGCGCCAGCAGTAAGGACCGGGCCGACCGGGATGAGCAGTTCTTC. This translates into CASSKDRADRDEQFF.

This chain's CDR3 is CSECRDRSPYEQYF. CDR3 nucleotide sequence: TGCAGCGAATGCCGGGACAGGAGTCCCTACGAGCAGTACTTC. This chain joins TRBV29-1 and TRBJ2-7; 8 bases are shared with TRBD1. V was clipped by 7 bases and J by 2 bases; unmatched bases: 10. The germline gives CDR1 SQVTM, CDR2 ANQGSEA. The CDR3 length is 14 residues.

The genes are TRBV11-2 and TRBJ1-3; a weak D match, TRBD1 (6 bases). This CDR3 is built from 18 residues. Germline V gene lookup returns CDR1 SGHAT and CDR2 FQNNGV. V was clipped by 0 bases and J by 1 base, with 16 bases between them. The CDR3 sequence is CASSLDPRQELSGNTIYF. CDR3 nucleotides: TGTGCCAGCAGCTTAGATCCGAGACAGGAACTTTCTGGAAACACCATATATTTT. The full variable domain, with the rest looked up from reference TRBV11-2 and TRBJ1-3, is EAGVAQSPRYKIIEKRQSVAFWCNPISGHATLYWYQQILGQGPKLLIQFQNNGVVDDSQLPKDRFSAERLKGVDSTLKIQPAKLEDSAVYLCASSLDPRQELSGNTIYFGEGSWLTVV.

The V call is TRBV11-2, the J call TRBJ2-4; D possibly corresponds to TRBD1 (6 bases). Trimming stripped 0 bases from V and 0 bases from J, with 12 bases between. The CDR3 is made up of 17 amino acids. CDR1 and CDR2 (germline): SGHAT, FQNNGV. CDR3 amino acids: CASSLDRGPLAKNIQYF. Written as DNA, the CDR3 is TGTGCCAGCAGCTTAGACAGGGGCCCACTAGCCAAAAACATTCAGTACTTC.

The genes are TRBV5-1 and TRBJ2-2; 7 nucleotides align to TRBD1. The CDR3 runs 16 residues. The germline V gene encodes CDR1 SGHRS and CDR2 YFSETQ. Trimming at V came to 4 bases and at J to 2 bases, leaving 8 bases not matched to a gene. The chain's CDR3 is CASSLYDRDNTGELFF. The CDR3 DNA is TGCGCCAGCAGCCTCTATGACAGGGATAACACCGGGGAGCTGTTTTTT.

This clone has only a few counts. The chain links TRBV28 to TRBJ1-5, with unresolved D. The CDR3 totals 12 residues. Trimming left V 5 bases short and J 9 bases short, with 11 bases between. In germline, CDR1 is MDHEN, CDR2 SYDVKM. The DNA of the CDR3 is TGTGCCAGCAGTGTGATAGTCGGGCCCCAGCATTTT. It encodes CASSVIVGPQHF.

CDR3 residues: CASRVSGQEGTGELFF. CDR3 sequence (DNA): TGTGCCAGCAGGGTATCGGGACAGGAGGGCACCGGGGAGCTGTTTTTT. The chain recombines TRBV28 with TRBJ2-2; 8 nucleotides agree with TRBD1. The CDR3 covers 16 residues. Germline loops: CDR1 MDHEN, CDR2 SYDVKM. The J segment lost 4 bases and the V segment lost 6 bases, leaving 10 bases of the junction unmatched.

The genes are TRBV5-1 and TRBJ2-5; TRBD2 is a possible D gene (5 bases). TRBJ2-7 matches the DNA end more closely, so the J call is doubtful. CDR3 length equals 14 residues. Germline V gene sequence: CDR1 SGHRS, CDR2 YFSETQ. This chain's CDR3 is CASSVSGVSYEQYF. The CDR3 region has the DNA TGCGCCAGCAGCGTCTCCGGGGTCTCCTACGAGCAGTACTTC.

The rearrangement uses TRBV5-1 and TRBJ2-4; TRBD1 matches at 8 bases. The CDR3 is made up of 16 amino acids. V shed 2 bases, J shed 1 base, and the junction held 5 bases outside the gene matches. Germline CDR1 SGHRS, CDR2 YFSETQ. CDR3 in amino acids: CASSLGQGLAKNIQYF. The CDR3 nucleotides are TGCGCCAGCAGCTTAGGACAGGGTCTGGCCAAAAACATTCAGTACTTC.

V usage is TRBV18 and J usage is TRBJ2-7, with 15 bases fitting TRBD2. The ends lost 5 bases at V and 4 bases at J; junction bases unmatched: 3. From germline, CDR1 is KGHSH and CDR2 LQKENI. This CDR3 is 15 amino acids long. CDR3 residues: CASSVGTSGRYEQYF. The CDR3 DNA is TGTGCCAGCTCAGTCGGGACTAGCGGGAGGTACGAGCAGTACTTC.

This chain links TRBV28 with TRBJ1-5; TRBD1 matches at 9 bases. J was trimmed by 7 bases and V by 3 bases; bases with no gene match: 16. The length of the CDR3 is 18 residues. CDR1 is MDHEN, CDR2 SYDVKM, per germline. In nucleotides, the CDR3 is TGTGCCAGCAGTTTCCTTAACCTCCGGGACAGGGCTGGACAGCCCCAGCATTTT. Translated: CASSFLNLRDRAGQPQHF.

The chain joins TRBV28 to TRBJ1-5; D is possibly TRBD1 (5 bases). The CDR3 contains 16 residues. Between the trimmed V and J ends, which lost 6 bases and 1 base, there was a span of 16 bases. Per the germline V gene, CDR1 is MDHEN and CDR2 is SYDVKM. CDR3 region: CASRVGGGRSNQPQHF. In DNA form, the CDR3 reads TGTGCCAGCAGGGTTGGGGGTGGTAGAAGCAATCAGCCCCAGCATTTT.

The rearrangement links TRBV19 to TRBJ1-1, with TRBD1 matching 7 bases. The CDR3 totals 13 residues. The V gene end was trimmed by 5 bases and the J gene end by 3 bases; junction bases not matched to a gene: 3. The germline gives CDR1 LNHDA, CDR2 SQIVND (reference sequence). This CDR3 reads CASSVDRDTEAFF. In DNA, the CDR3 is TGTGCCAGTAGTGTCGACAGGGACACTGAAGCTTTCTTT.